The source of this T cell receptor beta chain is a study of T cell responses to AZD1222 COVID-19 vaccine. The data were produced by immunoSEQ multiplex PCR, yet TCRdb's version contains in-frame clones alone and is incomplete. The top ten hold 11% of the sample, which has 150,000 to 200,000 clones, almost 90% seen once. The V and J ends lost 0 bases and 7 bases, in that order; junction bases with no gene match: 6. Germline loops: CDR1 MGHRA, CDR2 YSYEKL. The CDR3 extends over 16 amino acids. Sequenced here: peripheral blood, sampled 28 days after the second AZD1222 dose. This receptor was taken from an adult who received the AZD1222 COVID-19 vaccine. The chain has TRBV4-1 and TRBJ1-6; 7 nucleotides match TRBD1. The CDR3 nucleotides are TGCGCCAGCAGCCAAGAAGGGGGCGCCGGCAATTCACCCCTCCACTTT. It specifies CASSQEGGAGNSPLHF.